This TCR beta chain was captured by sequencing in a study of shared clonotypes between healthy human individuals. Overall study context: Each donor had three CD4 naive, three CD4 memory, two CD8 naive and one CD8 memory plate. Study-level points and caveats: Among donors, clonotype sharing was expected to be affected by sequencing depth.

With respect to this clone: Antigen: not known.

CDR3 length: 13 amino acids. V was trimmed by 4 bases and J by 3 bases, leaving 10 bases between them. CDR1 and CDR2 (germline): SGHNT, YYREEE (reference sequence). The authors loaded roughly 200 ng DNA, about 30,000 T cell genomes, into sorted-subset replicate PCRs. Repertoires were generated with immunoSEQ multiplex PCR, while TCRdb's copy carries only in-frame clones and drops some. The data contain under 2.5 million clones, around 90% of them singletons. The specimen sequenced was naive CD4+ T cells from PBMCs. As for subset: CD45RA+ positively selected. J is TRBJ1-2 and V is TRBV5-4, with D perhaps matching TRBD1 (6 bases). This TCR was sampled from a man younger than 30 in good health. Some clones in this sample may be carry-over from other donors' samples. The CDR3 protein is CASSPAGDYGYTF. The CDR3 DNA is TGTGCCAGCAGCCCGGCAGGGGACTATGGCTACACCTTC.